These T cell receptor beta chains were read from a single sample in a study of blood T cell repertoires in COVID-19. This table comes from immunoSEQ multiplex PCR, and its TCRdb copy is limited to in-frame clones, with some not included. In the table there are 330,000 or so clones, more than 75% of which are singletons. Sequenced: PBMCs or T cells enriched from blood (not recorded which). The receptors were gathered from a woman aged 25 to 45 who had recovered from COVID-19. Each CDR3 is given with its conserved first and last residue. Each record gives: J gene, D gene, clone size, V gene, CDR3 protein, CDR3 DNA. A D gene is named only where the DNA matches it firmly. Some rows mark clone size as missing; the rest say once, few, many or name a class of expanded clone.

>TRBJ2-1|-|-|TRBV27
CASSPQTPTGGDEQFF
TGTGCCAGCAGTCCCCAGACTCCTACGGGCGGGGATGAGCAGTTCTTC
>TRBJ2-7|TRBD1|-|TRBV7-9
CASSQGQPYEQYF
TGTGCCAGCAGCCAGGGACAGCCCTACGAGCAGTACTTC
>TRBJ2-5|TRBD1|-|TRBV5-4
CASRDGTGKETQYF
TGTGCCAGCAGAGATGGGACAGGGAAAGAGACCCAGTACTTC
>TRBJ1-5|-|once|TRBV19
CASSPPSGNQPQHF
TGTGCCAGTAGTCCCCCCTCGGGCAATCAGCCCCAGCATTTT
>TRBJ2-1|-|-|TRBV21-1
CASSKRLFLAGDPYNEQFF
TGTGCCAGCAGCAAACGGCTATTCCTAGCGGGAGACCCGTACAATGAGCAGTTCTTC
>TRBJ1-5|-|-|TRBV11-2
CASSPGQWGTQPQHF
TGTGCCAGCAGCCCCGGACAGTGGGGCACACAGCCCCAGCATTTT
>TRBJ1-2|-|-|TRBV5-1
CASSTRGINYGYTF
TGCGCCAGCAGCACCAGGGGAATTAACTATGGCTACACCTTC
>TRBJ2-7|-|-|TRBV7-2
CASSPSAVSSYEQYF
TGTGCCAGCAGCCCCTCAGCGGTGAGCTCCTACGAGCAGTACTTC
>TRBJ1-2|TRBD1|-|TRBV5-4
CASSFNRGQDYGYTF
TGTGCCAGCAGCTTCAACAGGGGGCAAGACTATGGCTACACCTTC
>TRBJ1-2|-|-|TRBV5-6
CASSLVGSGRSGSYTF
TGTGCCAGCAGCTTGGTGGGGAGTGGGCGGTCTGGGAGCTACACCTTC
>TRBJ1-2|TRBD1|-|TRBV27
CASSQQGGHVYGYTF
TGTGCCAGCAGCCAACAGGGGGGCCATGTATATGGCTACACCTTC
>TRBJ2-1|TRBD2|-|TRBV11-2
CASSFTSGRYLPNEQFF
TGTGCCAGCAGCTTTACTAGCGGGCGTTATCTCCCCAATGAGCAGTTCTTC
>TRBJ1-6|TRBD1|-|TRBV9
CASSPQQGLVGPLHF
TGTGCCAGCAGCCCTCAACAGGGGTTGGTCGGTCCCCTCCACTTT
>TRBJ1-1|-|-|TRBV4-1
CASSQTGLSNTEAFF
TGCGCCAGCAGCCAAACGGGACTCTCGAACACTGAAGCTTTCTTT
>TRBJ2-7|TRBD2|-|TRBV7-6
CASRLGVSGSLDEQYF
TGTGCCAGCAGACTAGGGGTTAGCGGGAGCCTCGACGAGCAGTACTTC
>TRBJ2-7|-|-|TRBV19
CASSPGISTTYEQYF
TGTGCCAGTAGTCCAGGAATTTCTACAACCTACGAGCAGTACTTC
>TRBJ2-7|-|-|TRBV3-1/TRBV3-2
CASSQGYSSSYEQYF
TGTGCCAGCAGCCAGGGCTACTCAAGCTCCTACGAGCAGTACTTC
>TRBJ1-5|-|-|TRBV19
CASMAPHQPQHF
TGTGCCAGTATGGCACCCCATCAGCCCCAGCATTTT
>TRBJ2-7|-|-|TRBV14
CASSQEDTSYEQYF
TGTGCCAGCAGCCAAGAGGACACGTCCTACGAGCAGTACTTC
>TRBJ2-2|-|few|TRBV14
CATAGRLTGELFF
TGTGCCACCGCGGGACGTCTTACCGGGGAGCTGTTTTTT
>TRBJ2-3|TRBD2|-|TRBV9
CASSVRLAGTQYF
TGTGCCAGCAGCGTAAGACTAGCGGGAACGCAGTATTTT
>TRBJ1-1|TRBD1|once|TRBV15
CATSKGTGGNTEAFF
TGTGCCACCAGCAAAGGGACAGGGGGGAACACTGAAGCTTTCTTT
>TRBJ2-1|-|-|TRBV29-1
CSVTGGLYNEQFF
TGCAGCGTCACGGGCGGGCTCTACAATGAGCAGTTCTTC
>TRBJ2-5|TRBD2|-|TRBV24-1
CATSVSPGLAVQETQYF
TGTGCCACCAGTGTTAGTCCGGGACTAGCGGTCCAAGAGACCCAGTACTTC
>TRBJ1-2|-|-|TRBV25-1
CASSEPGLSYGYTF
TGTGCCAGCAGTGAACCCGGACTGAGCTATGGCTACACCTTC
>TRBJ1-1|TRBD1|-|TRBV2
CASSVGTGLYTEAFF
TGTGCCAGCAGTGTCGGGACAGGGTTGTACACTGAAGCTTTCTTT
>TRBJ2-1|TRBD1|once|TRBV24-1
CATSDYGTGGYNEQFF
TGTGCCACCAGTGACTATGGGACAGGTGGGTACAATGAGCAGTTCTTC
>TRBJ2-1|TRBD1|-|TRBV18
CASSLGQGNEQFF
TGTGCCAGCTCACTAGGACAGGGAAATGAGCAGTTCTTC
>TRBJ2-3|TRBD1|-|TRBV11-2
CASSLGDRGSADTQYF
TGTGCCAGCAGCTTAGGAGACAGGGGGAGTGCAGATACGCAGTATTTT
>TRBJ1-1|-|-|TRBV12-3/TRBV12-4
CASSSYSAEAFF
TGTGCCAGCAGTTCTTATTCAGCTGAAGCTTTCTTT
>TRBJ2-3|TRBD2|-|TRBV5-1
CASSEGLAGVDTQYF
TGCGCCAGCTCCGAGGGACTAGCGGGAGTTGATACGCAGTATTTT
>TRBJ2-3|TRBD2|-|TRBV10-3
CAISEPGLAESLITDTQYF
TGTGCCATCAGTGAGCCTGGACTAGCTGAAAGCTTAATCACAGATACGCAGTATTTT
>TRBJ2-3|-|-|TRBV30
CAWSAAFSSNTQYF
TGTGCCTGGAGTGCAGCGTTCAGTTCAAATACGCAGTATTTT
>TRBJ2-3|TRBD1|-|TRBV10-1
CASSGTGSTDTQYF
TGCGCCAGCAGTGGGACAGGTAGCACAGATACGCAGTATTTT
>TRBJ1-2|TRBD1|-|TRBV15
CATRGDRGLHTF
TGTGCCACCCGAGGGGACAGGGGGCTCCACACCTTC
>TRBJ1-1|-|-|TRBV6-5
CASSPGLEAFF
TGTGCCAGCAGTCCAGGTTTAGAAGCTTTCTTT
>TRBJ2-1|-|-|TRBV6-5
CASSYGQGLYNEQFF
TGTGCCAGCAGTTATGGTCAGGGACTTTACAATGAGCAGTTCTTC
>TRBJ1-5|TRBD1|-|TRBV19
CASSKTWTGGAPNQPQHF
TGTGCCAGTAGCAAAACCTGGACAGGGGGGGCCCCTAATCAGCCCCAGCATTTT
>TRBJ1-3|TRBD1|-|TRBV30
CAGDTGGSGNTIYF
TGTGCGGGGGACACAGGGGGCTCTGGAAACACCATATATTTT
>TRBJ2-5|TRBD1|-|TRBV4-1
CASSQGAGTGQETQYF
TGCGCCAGCAGCCAAGGGGCAGGGACAGGACAAGAGACCCAGTACTTC
>TRBJ1-2|-|-|TRBV25-1
CASSESGDRYGYTF
TGTGCCAGCAGTGAATCGGGGGATCGCTATGGCTACACCTTC
>TRBJ1-6|TRBD1|few|TRBV28
CASIGQGGFDSPLHF
TGTGCCAGCATTGGACAGGGCGGCTTCGATTCACCCCTCCACTTT
>TRBJ2-3|TRBD1|-|TRBV3-1/TRBV3-2
CASSQARTGFVDTQYF
TGTGCCAGCAGCCAGGCGAGGACAGGGTTCGTAGATACGCAGTATTTT
>TRBJ2-2|-|-|TRBV2
CATQISGGHTGELFF
TGTGCCACCCAGATTAGTGGGGGCCACACCGGGGAGCTGTTTTTT
>TRBJ2-7|-|few|TRBV16
CASSQWNRPPYEQYF
TGTGCCAGCAGCCAATGGAACAGACCACCCTACGAGCAGTACTTC